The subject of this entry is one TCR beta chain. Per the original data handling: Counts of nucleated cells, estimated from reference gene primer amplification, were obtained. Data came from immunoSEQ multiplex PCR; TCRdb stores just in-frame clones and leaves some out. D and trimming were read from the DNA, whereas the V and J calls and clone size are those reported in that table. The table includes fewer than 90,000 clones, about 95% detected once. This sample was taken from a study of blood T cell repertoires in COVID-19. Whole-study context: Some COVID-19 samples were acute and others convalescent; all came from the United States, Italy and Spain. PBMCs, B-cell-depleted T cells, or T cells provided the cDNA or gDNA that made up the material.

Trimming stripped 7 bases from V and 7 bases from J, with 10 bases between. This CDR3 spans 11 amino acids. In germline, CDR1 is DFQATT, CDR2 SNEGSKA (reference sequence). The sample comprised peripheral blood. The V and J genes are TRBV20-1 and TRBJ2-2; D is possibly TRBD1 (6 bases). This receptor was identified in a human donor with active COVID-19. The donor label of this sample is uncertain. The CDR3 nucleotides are TGCAGTGTAGACAGGTTCGGGGAGCTGTTTTTT. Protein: CSVDRFGELFF.